The sequence of this TCR beta chain was determined in a study of technical replicates of blood from a few donors. Sequencing used immunoSEQ multiplex PCR; TCRdb keeps in-frame clones, though not all of them. The sample has about 70,000 clones; about 90% are singletons. The CDR3 spans 13 residues. V was trimmed by 5 bases and J by 9 bases, leaving 14 bases between them. Germline lookup yields CDR1 MNHEY and CDR2 SVGAGI. Source material: T cells isolated from PBMCs. The chain joins TRBV6-5 to TRBJ2-1; D is possibly TRBD2 (5 bases). This sequence was found in a human donor in good health. This CDR3 reads CASSRGSVGEQFF. The CDR3 DNA reads TGTGCCAGCAGTCGTGGTAGCGTTGGTGAGCAGTTCTTC.